Listed here are 25 T cell receptor beta chains from one sample, sequenced in a study of human T cells and chemical hapten exposure. Regarding time point: patch test 1, 2 weeks after DPC sensitization. Treatment meaning: therapeutic diphenylcyclopropenone sensitization with weekly scalp DPC. TCRdb reanalysed the RACE reads using MiXCR and keeps one entry per CDR3 protein. Found here are tens of thousands of distinct CDR3 sequences, about 32% of them singletons; the top ten hold 7.5% to 10%. Source: whole blood, taken in connection with sensitization to the hapten diphenylcyclopropenone (DPC). All receptors derive from a man aged 35 to 55 with alopecia areata. Some clones in this sample may be carry-over from other donors' samples.

This clonotype was detected many times. This chain uses TRBV3-1 with TRBJ2-4, with D uncertain. CDR3 size: 17 residues. Germline loops: CDR1 LGHDT, CDR2 YNNKEL (reference sequence). The V end was cut by 0 bases, the J end by 6 bases, with 18 bases between. CDR3 protein: CASSQEDSWGRGNIQYF. The CDR3 DNA reads as TGTGCCAGCAGCCAAGAGGATTCATGGGGAAGAGGAAACATTCAGTACTTC.

This clonotype has a handful of counts. This chain uses TRBV20-1 with TRBJ1-1; no clear D gene. V was pared by 3 bases and J by 3 bases, with 11 bases between. CDR3 length equals 13 residues. CDR1 DFQATT and CDR2 SNEGSKA come from the germline V gene (reference sequence). DNA of the CDR3: TGCAGTGCTAGGTACAGACCGGACACTGAAGCTTTCTTT. It specifies CSARYRPDTEAFF.

This clonotype was counted only a few times. The rearrangement uses TRBV6-2 or TRBV6-3 and TRBJ2-1; possible D gene TRBD2, 6 bases. The CDR3 length is 16 residues. V lost 0 bases and J 4 bases, leaving 13 bases between the germline ends. The germline CDR1 and CDR2 sequences are MNHEY and SVGEGT. As DNA, the CDR3 is TGTGCCAGCAGTTACTCGGCGGGAATCGATTACAATGAGCAGTTCTTC. Residues: CASSYSAGIDYNEQFF.

A few counts support this clonotype. The J gene is TRBJ1-6, the V gene TRBV28; no reliable D call. CDR1 is MDHEN and CDR2 is SYDVKM in the germline V gene. This CDR3 has 14 amino acids. V was clipped by 2 bases and J by 5 bases, with 7 bases between them. CDR3 sequence (DNA): TGTGCCAGCAGTTTAATCAGCGATAATTCACCCCTCCACTTT. This encodes CASSLISDNSPLHF.

This clonotype was detected only a few times. The chain couples TRBV20-1 to TRBJ1-4, with TRBD1 as a possible D gene (6 bases). Trimming took 3 bases from V and 8 from J, leaving 16 bases between them. Per germline, CDR1 DFQATT and CDR2 SNEGSKA (reference sequence). CDR3 size: 14 residues. The CDR3 here is CSASHREGREKLFF. The CDR3 DNA reads TGCAGTGCTAGCCACAGGGAAGGTAGAGAAAAACTGTTTTTT.

This clonotype was seen only a few times. The V call is TRBV6-2 or TRBV6-3, the J call TRBJ2-3; D possibly matches TRBD1 or TRBD2 (5 bases each). The germline V and J ends were trimmed by 11 bases and 0 bases, with 18 bases remaining between them. CDR3 size: 15 residues. CDR1 and CDR2 from the germline V gene are MNHEY and SVGEGT. The chain's CDR3 is CAARGDYHSTDTQYF. The CDR3 DNA reads TGTGCCGCTAGAGGGGATTACCATAGCACAGATACGCAGTATTTT.

This CDR3 reads CASSLPWVGGPNTGELFF. CDR3 coding DNA: TGTGCCAGCAGCCTACCTTGGGTTGGCGGCCCGAACACCGGGGAGCTGTTTTTT. This chain joins TRBV7-9 and TRBJ2-2; no reliable D call. The CDR3 length is 18 residues. Germline values: CDR1 SEHNR, CDR2 FQNEAQ (reference sequence). V was pared by 5 bases and J by 0 bases, with 19 bases between.

This chain uses TRBV6-5 with TRBJ2-7; D tentatively reads TRBD1 or TRBD2 (5 bases each). V shed 2 bases and J shed 6 bases, with 11 bases lying between them. Germline CDR1 reads MNHEY; CDR2 reads SVGAGI. This CDR3 spans 13 amino acids. The CDR3, as DNA: TGTGCCAGCAGTTACGGGGGTTTTAGCGAGCAGTACTTC. It codes for CASSYGGFSEQYF.

V is TRBV28 and J is TRBJ1-4; D not resolved. The CDR3 sequence is 15 residues long. Trimming pared 5 bases from V and 0 bases from J, leaving 10 bases between. Germline CDR1 is MDHEN and CDR2 is SYDVKM. The DNA for the CDR3 is TGTGCCAGCAGTCAGTATGGGGCAACTAATGAAAAACTGTTTTTT. Translating it yields CASSQYGATNEKLFF.

This clonotype was seen more than once but under ten times. The V gene is TRBV2, the J gene TRBJ2-3; TRBD1 aligns across 9 bases. Germline V gene data show CDR1 as SNHLY and CDR2 as FYNNEI. V trimming: 6 bases; J trimming: 1 base; junction bases outside the gene matches: 8. CDR3 length equals 16 residues. CDR3 in amino acids: CASRTGTGIRTDTQYF. CDR3 nucleotide sequence: TGTGCCAGCAGGACCGGGACAGGGATCCGCACAGATACGCAGTATTTT. Full variable domain (remainder filled in from reference TRBV2 and TRBJ2-3): EPEVTQTPSHQVTQMGQEVILRCVPISNHLYFYWYRQILGQKVEFLVSFYNNEISEKSEIFDDQFSVERPDGSNFTLKIRSTKLEDSAMYFCASRTGTGIRTDTQYFGPGTRLTVL.

The chain joins TRBV12-3 or TRBV12-4 to TRBJ1-5; D not resolved. Trimming stripped 1 base from V and 0 bases from J, with 7 bases between. This CDR3 is built from 15 residues. CDR3 region: CASSLVRSSNQPQHF. In nucleotides, the CDR3 is TGTGCCAGCAGTTTAGTCCGCTCTAGCAATCAGCCCCAGCATTTT.

This clonotype has only a few counts. The rearrangement links TRBV18 to TRBJ1-1; D remains ambiguous. The V gene's germline CDR1 is KGHSH and CDR2 LQKENI. The CDR3 runs to 14 residues. Between the trimmed V and J ends, which lost 3 bases and 1 base, there was a span of 9 bases. The DNA for the CDR3 is TGTGCCAGCTCACCCAACCCGAGGAACACTGAAGCTTTCTTT. Its protein product is CASSPNPRNTEAFF.

The chain has TRBV20-1 and TRBJ2-1, with TRBD2 matching 7 bases. V gave up 1 base and J gave up 2 bases; unmatched junction bases: 2. There are 14 residues in the CDR3. In germline, CDR1 is DFQATT, CDR2 SNEGSKA (reference sequence). CDR3 nucleotides: TGCAGTGCTAGAGGCGGGAGTCCCTACAATGAGCAGTTCTTC. It translates to CSARGGSPYNEQFF.

This chain joins TRBV6-1 and TRBJ2-3; D is ambiguous. Germline V gene sequence: CDR1 MNHNS, CDR2 SASEGT. The V end lost 6 bases, the J end lost 0 bases, and 16 bases lay between the germline ends. CDR3 size: 16 residues. The CDR3 coding sequence is TGTGCCAGCAGGGAAAGGACGTTTTCTAGCACAGATACGCAGTATTTT. Protein: CASRERTFSSTDTQYF.

The rearrangement links TRBV7-9 to TRBJ2-3; TRBD1 agrees at 7 bases. Unmatched junction bases numbered 7, after V lost 3 bases and J lost 1 base. The CDR3 totals 16 residues. CDR1 is SEHNR, CDR2 FQNEAQ, per germline (reference sequence). CDR3 DNA sequence: TGTGCCAGCAGCTTGAGCGGACAGGCTCGCACAGATACGCAGTATTTT. It yields the protein CASSLSGQARTDTQYF.

The V call is TRBV7-3, the J call TRBJ1-1; TRBD1 agrees at 9 bases. CDR1 and CDR2 (germline): SGHTA, FQGTGA. This CDR3 has 13 residues. V lost 5 bases, J lost 7 bases, and 5 bases stayed unmatched. In DNA, the CDR3 is TGTGCCAGCAGCAAACGACAGGGGGATGAAGCTTTCTTT. Its protein is CASSKRQGDEAFF.

This rearrangement joins TRBV25-1 to TRBJ2-7; 7 bases match TRBD2. Germline-derived CDR1 and CDR2 are MGHDK and SYGVNS. V was clipped by 4 bases and J by 3 bases; unmatched bases: 6. There are 14 residues in the CDR3. CDR3 coding DNA: TGTGCCAGCAGTGCTAGCGGAGAATACTACGAGCAGTACTTC. Protein sequence: CASSASGEYYEQYF.

This clonotype was seen more than once but under ten times. The gene calls are TRBV20-1 and TRBJ1-2, with TRBD1 matching over 7 bases. The CDR3 sequence is 12 residues long. CDR1 DFQATT and CDR2 SNEGSKA come from the germline V gene (reference sequence). Trimming cost V 8 bases and J 4 bases; bases outside gene matches: 7. The CDR3: CSTVPGGYGYTF. CDR3 bases: TGCAGTACCGTTCCAGGGGGCTATGGCTACACCTTC.

V usage is TRBV25-1 and J usage is TRBJ2-7; D might be TRBD1 (5 bases). The CDR3 runs 15 residues. Germline values: CDR1 MGHDK, CDR2 SYGVNS. The V end was cut by 2 bases, the J end by 8 bases, with 19 bases between. The CDR3 DNA sequence: TGTGCCAGCAGTGAACCTAGGCAGGGCCTGCGGAAGCAGTACTTC. Protein: CASSEPRQGLRKQYF.

There are many counts of this clonotype. The chain combines TRBV20-1 with TRBJ2-1; TRBD1 agrees at 7 bases. V was pared by 4 bases and J by 10 bases, with 7 bases of the junction left unmatched. The CDR3 extends over 12 amino acids. Per the germline V gene, CDR1 is DFQATT and CDR2 is SNEGSKA (reference sequence). CDR3 protein: CSAIQGLGEQFF. The CDR3 DNA follows: TGCAGTGCTATACAGGGGCTAGGAGAGCAGTTCTTC.

The chain recombines TRBV6-5 with TRBJ2-7, with 11 bases aligning to TRBD2. The CDR3 consists of 14 residues. Unmatched junction bases numbered 6, after V lost 6 bases and J lost 5 bases. The germline V gene encodes CDR1 MNHEY and CDR2 SVGAGI. DNA for the CDR3: TGTGCCAGCAGGTCGACTAGCGGGAATAACGAGCAGTACTTC. Translation gives CASRSTSGNNEQYF.

The chain links TRBV18 to TRBJ1-1, with D possibly matching TRBD1 (6 bases). The CDR3 sequence is 16 residues long. V lost 0 bases to trimming and J lost 3 bases, with 14 bases between them. From germline, CDR1 is KGHSH and CDR2 LQKENI. CDR3 nucleotide sequence: TGTGCCAGCTCACCACCGAGAGCAGGGGCAGACACTGAAGCTTTCTTT. The encoded protein is CASSPPRAGADTEAFF.

The sample holds many counts of this clonotype. The rearrangement joins TRBV20-1 to TRBJ2-3, with 11 bases lining up with TRBD2. Germline lookup yields CDR1 DFQATT and CDR2 SNEGSKA (reference sequence). The CDR3 contains 22 residues. V shed 7 bases and J 3 bases; nucleotides not matched to a gene: 30. The CDR3 sequence is CSVPLRQGIGLAGKRGTDTQYF. CDR3 coding DNA: TGCAGTGTACCCCTCAGACAGGGTATCGGACTAGCGGGCAAGAGGGGGACAGATACGCAGTATTTT.

This clonotype was counted between two and nine times. The chain employs TRBV28 and TRBJ1-5; D uncertain. Germline V lookup: CDR1 MDHEN, CDR2 SYDVKM. V was cut by 6 bases and J by 2 bases, with 11 bases left in between. The CDR3 extends over 14 amino acids. The CDR3 DNA follows: TGTGCCAGCAGCATCGGCGGGGGCAATCAGCCCCAGCATTTT. It codes for CASSIGGGNQPQHF.

J is TRBJ2-1 and V is TRBV7-6, with D possibly matching TRBD2 (6 bases). V was trimmed by 5 bases and J by 5 bases, leaving 10 bases between them. Germline CDR1 SGHVS, CDR2 FNYEAQ. There are 13 residues in the CDR3. The CDR3 DNA reads TGTGCCAGCAGCCTGGGACTTCACAATGAGCAGTTCTTC. Translation: CASSLGLHNEQFF. Based on the CDR3 plus reference TRBV7-6 and TRBJ2-1, the full variable domain is GAGVSQSPRYKVTKRGQDVALRCDPISGHVSLYWYRQALGQGPEFLTYFNYEAQQDKSGLPNDRFSAERPEGSISTLTIQRTEQRDSAMYRCASSLGLHNEQFFGPGTRLTVL.